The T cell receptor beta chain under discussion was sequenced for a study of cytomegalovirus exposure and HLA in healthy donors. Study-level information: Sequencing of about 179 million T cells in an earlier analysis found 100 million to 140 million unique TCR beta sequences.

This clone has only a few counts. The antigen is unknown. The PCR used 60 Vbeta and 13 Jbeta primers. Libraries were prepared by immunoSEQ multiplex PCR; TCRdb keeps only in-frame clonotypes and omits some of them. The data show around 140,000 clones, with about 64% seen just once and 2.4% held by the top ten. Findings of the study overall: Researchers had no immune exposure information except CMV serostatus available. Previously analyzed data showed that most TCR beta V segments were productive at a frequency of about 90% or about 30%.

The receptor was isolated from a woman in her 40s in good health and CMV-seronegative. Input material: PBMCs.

The CDR3 loop reads CASSLTDRGATNEKLFF. The DNA of the CDR3 is TGTGCCAGCAGCTTAACGGACAGGGGTGCGACTAATGAAAAACTGTTTTTT. The chain recombines TRBV7-9 with TRBJ1-4; the match to TRBD1 covers 9 bases. The germline V gene has CDR1 SEHNR and CDR2 FQNEAQ (reference sequence). V dropped 2 bases and J dropped 2; count of bases not matched to a gene: 6. The CDR3 spans 17 residues.